The rows below give T cell receptor beta chains drawn from one sample of a study of cytomegalovirus exposure and HLA in healthy donors. Sequenced by immunoSEQ multiplex PCR; TCRdb stores in-frame clones only, minus some. This sample has about 130,000 clones, with approximately 80% found just once. Sequenced: PBMCs. These receptors all stem from a girl aged 2 to 10 in good health and CMV-seronegative. CDR3s include the opening cysteine and the closing phenylalanine or tryptophan. Fields, in order: J gene, clone size, V gene, D gene, CDR3 protein, CDR3 DNA. A D gene is named only where the DNA matches it firmly. Part of the rows lack a size; the others show once, few, many or a class for expanded clones.

TRBJ2-5 once TRBV2 NA CASKAGGETQYF TGTGCCAGCAAGGCAGGGGGGGAGACCCAGTACTTC
TRBJ2-3 NA TRBV9 NA CASSPLSGSTDTQYF TGTGCCAGCAGCCCCCTAAGCGGGAGCACAGATACGCAGTATTTT
TRBJ2-7 NA TRBV2 NA CASRTPPSYEQYF TGTGCCAGCAGGACACCCCCCTCCTACGAGCAGTACTTC
TRBJ2-1 once TRBV4-1 TRBD2 CASSQVGAGGSYEQFF TGCGCCAGCAGCCAAGTTGGTGCCGGGGGGAGTTATGAGCAGTTCTTC
TRBJ2-2 NA TRBV4-2 TRBD2 CASSPAGTSGVLNTGELFF TGTGCCAGCAGCCCAGCCGGGACTAGCGGGGTCTTAAACACCGGGGAGCTGTTTTTT
TRBJ1-4 few TRBV13 TRBD1 CASSLGRQGADANEKLFF TGTGCCAGCAGCTTAGGCCGGCAGGGGGCTGATGCTAATGAAAAACTGTTTTTT
TRBJ2-5 NA TRBV6-5 TRBD2 CASRELAGGRETQYF TGTGCCAGCAGGGAACTAGCGGGGGGACGGGAGACCCAGTACTTC
TRBJ2-1 NA TRBV5-1 TRBD2 CASSLSTSGSSYNEQFF TGCGCCAGCAGCTTGTCGACTAGCGGGAGCTCCTACAATGAGCAGTTCTTC
TRBJ2-7 NA TRBV5-1 NA CASSLGYSSYEQYF TGCGCCAGCAGCTTGGGTTACAGCTCCTACGAGCAGTACTTC
TRBJ1-1 NA TRBV7-9 NA CSSSPAPGPSFF TGTTCCAGCAGCCCCGCCCCAGGGCCAAGCTTCTTT
TRBJ1-2 NA TRBV2 NA CASRLGGYTF TGTGCCAGCAGACTCGGGGGCTACACCTTC
TRBJ2-3 few TRBV6-1 NA CASSEAARRPTDTQYF TGTGCCAGCAGTGAAGCCGCCCGGCGGCCCACAGATACGCAGTATTTT
TRBJ1-6 few TRBV4-3 TRBD1 CASSQNSGTGLWRSPLHF TGCGCCAGCAGCCAAAACTCCGGGACAGGGCTATGGAGATCACCCCTCCACTTT
TRBJ2-4 NA TRBV6-4 NA CASRRSVPDLYKGVVSIQYF TGTGCCAGCAGGAGGAGTGTTCCGGACCTATACAAGGGGGTGGTGAGCATTCAGTACTTC
TRBJ2-2 NA TRBV7-7 TRBD2 CASSPSAGRGNTGELFF TGTGCCAGCAGCCCCTCAGCGGGGAGGGGAAACACCGGGGAGCTGTTTTTT
TRBJ2-1 NA TRBV19 NA CASSIMASINNEQFF TGTGCCAGTAGTATTATGGCTAGTATTAACAATGAGCAGTTCTTC
TRBJ2-4 once TRBV6-6 TRBD1 CASSRDRGLAKNIQYF TGTGCCAGCAGTCGCGACAGGGGGCTTGCCAAAAACATTCAGTACTTC
TRBJ1-6 NA TRBV4-3 NA CASSQVAPSSYNSPLHF TGCGCCAGCAGCCAAGTAGCACCGAGCTCCTATAATTCACCCCTCCACTTT
TRBJ1-1 NA TRBV5-4 NA CASSVGLSNTEAFF TGTGCCAGCAGCGTCGGACTCTCGAACACTGAAGCTTTCTTT
TRBJ2-5 NA TRBV19 TRBD2 CASRLAGGETQYF TGTGCCAGTCGACTAGCGGGAGGGGAGACCCAGTACTTC
TRBJ1-5 NA TRBV19 TRBD1 CASNRGTGPYQPQHF TGTGCCAGTAACAGGGGGACAGGGCCTTATCAGCCCCAGCATTTT
TRBJ2-3 NA TRBV10-3 NA CAISVGGDTQYF TGTGCCATCAGTGTGGGGGGAGATACGCAGTATTTT
TRBJ2-7 NA TRBV21-1 NA CASSNWTDSERQYF TGTGCCAGCAGCAACTGGACAGACTCAGAGCGGCAGTACTTC
TRBJ2-1 NA TRBV19 TRBD2 CASSIVFREGLFLF TGTGCCAGTAGTATCGTCTTTCGGGAGGGCCTTTTCCTCTTC
TRBJ2-5 once TRBV2 NA CASTRGSGETQYF TGTGCCAGCACTAGGGGGAGCGGTGAGACCCAGTACTTC
TRBJ2-7 NA TRBV9 TRBD1 CASSVEDRGSYEQYF TGTGCCAGCAGCGTCGAAGACAGGGGTTCCTACGAGCAGTACTTC
TRBJ2-3 NA TRBV11-3 NA CASSLGRGGPNTQYF TGTGCCAGCAGCTTGGGGAGGGGGGGGCCGAATACGCAGTATTTT
TRBJ2-5 NA TRBV5-4 TRBD2 CASSPRGLAGVQETQYF TGTGCCAGCAGTCCCCGGGGACTAGCGGGGGTCCAAGAGACCCAGTACTTC
TRBJ2-1 NA TRBV7-9 NA CASSLRRDNEQFF TGTGCCAGCAGCTTAAGGCGGGACAATGAGCAGTTCTTC
TRBJ2-2 NA TRBV15 NA CATSINSGSGELFF TGTGCCACCAGCATCAATTCGGGGTCCGGGGAGCTGTTTTTT
TRBJ2-7 NA TRBV9 NA CASSVEEGVSSSYEQYF TGTGCCAGCAGCGTAGAGGAGGGAGTCTCGAGCTCCTACGAGCAGTACTTC
TRBJ1-1 NA TRBV28 NA CASSLPQTGSVAFF TGTGCCAGCAGTTTACCTCAGACGGGATCGGTAGCTTTCTTT
TRBJ1-1 NA TRBV6-6 NA CASKGRELSTEAFF TGTGCCAGCAAGGGTCGGGAGCTGAGTACTGAAGCTTTCTTT
TRBJ1-1 NA TRBV5-5 TRBD1 CASSPSLGQSEAFF TGTGCCAGCAGCCCGAGTTTGGGACAGTCTGAAGCTTTCTTT
TRBJ2-7 NA TRBV7-2 NA CASSQGTAGEQYF TGTGCCAGCAGCCAGGGGACGGCGGGCGAGCAGTACTTC
TRBJ1-5 NA TRBV4-1 TRBD1 CASSQDDRAGNQPQHF TGCGCCAGCAGCCAAGATGACAGGGCGGGCAATCAGCCCCAGCATTTT
TRBJ2-7 NA TRBV28 TRBD2 CASSHSGTSSYEQYF TGTGCCAGCAGTCATAGCGGGACGAGCTCCTACGAGCAGTACTTC
TRBJ2-3 NA TRBV7-8 TRBD2 CASSYETSGGDTQYF TGTGCCAGCAGCTATGAGACTAGCGGGGGGGATACGCAGTATTTT
TRBJ1-6 NA TRBV6-1 TRBD1 CASSGPGQGYSPLHF TGTGCCAGCAGTGGACCGGGACAGGGCTATTCACCCCTCCACTTT
TRBJ1-1 once TRBV7-2 TRBD1 CASSSGQGLGWNTEAFF TGTGCCAGCAGCTCGGGACAGGGCTTGGGATGGAACACTGAAGCTTTCTTT
TRBJ1-5 NA TRBV5-8 TRBD1 CASSNRDRGNQPQHF TGTGCCAGCAGCAACCGGGACAGGGGAAATCAGCCCCAGCATTTT
TRBJ2-3 NA TRBV29-1 TRBD2 CSVVGLVTDTQYF TGCAGCGTTGTGGGACTAGTAACAGATACGCAGTATTTT
TRBJ2-1 once TRBV30 TRBD2 CAWSVNAGLAGGQLFF TGTGCCTGGAGTGTAAATGCGGGACTAGCGGGGGGCCAGTTGTTCTTC
TRBJ1-1 NA TRBV7-6 NA CASSLVPSEVGTEAFF TGTGCCAGCAGCTTAGTGCCCTCCGAGGTAGGCACTGAAGCTTTCTTT
TRBJ1-1 medium-sized TRBV6-5 TRBD1 CASRPTGHNTEAFF TGTGCCAGCAGGCCGACAGGGCACAACACTGAAGCTTTCTTT
TRBJ1-1 NA TRBV7-3 NA CASSLRPLRGNTEAFF TGTGCCAGCAGCTTAAGACCCCTCAGGGGAAACACTGAAGCTTTCTTT
TRBJ1-1 NA TRBV2 NA CASSVWGQNTEAFF TGTGCCAGCAGTGTTTGGGGACAGAACACTGAAGCTTTCTTT
TRBJ2-3 NA TRBV27 TRBD2 CASSQGTSGGGDTQYF TGTGCCAGCAGCCAAGGGACTAGCGGGGGGGGAGATACGCAGTATTTT
TRBJ2-6 NA TRBV9 NA CASSGLREPGANVLTF TGTGCCAGCAGCGGGTTAAGAGAACCTGGGGCCAACGTCCTGACTTTC
TRBJ2-1 NA TRBV27 NA CASSLRGYNEQFF TGTGCCAGCAGTTTAAGGGGATACAATGAGCAGTTCTTC
TRBJ1-2 NA TRBV7-9 NA CASSLILQGGYGYTF TGTGCCAGCAGCTTAATCTTACAGGGTGGCTATGGCTACACCTTC
TRBJ2-3 NA TRBV21-1 NA CASSKMAASRDTQYF TGTGCCAGCAGCAAAATGGCGGCGAGTCGAGATACGCAGTATTTT
TRBJ1-4 NA TRBV7-8 TRBD1 CASSRWGQVRLRKLFF TGTGCCAGCAGCCGTTGGGGACAGGTCCGATTGCGAAAACTGTTTTTT
TRBJ1-5 NA TRBV4-3 NA CASSQVSGGVNQPQHF TGCGCCAGCAGCCAAGTATCGGGGGGAGTCAATCAGCCCCAGCATTTT
TRBJ2-2 NA TRBV27 NA CASSLWREHTFTGELFF TGTGCCAGCAGTTTGTGGAGAGAACATACGTTTACCGGGGAGCTGTTTTTT